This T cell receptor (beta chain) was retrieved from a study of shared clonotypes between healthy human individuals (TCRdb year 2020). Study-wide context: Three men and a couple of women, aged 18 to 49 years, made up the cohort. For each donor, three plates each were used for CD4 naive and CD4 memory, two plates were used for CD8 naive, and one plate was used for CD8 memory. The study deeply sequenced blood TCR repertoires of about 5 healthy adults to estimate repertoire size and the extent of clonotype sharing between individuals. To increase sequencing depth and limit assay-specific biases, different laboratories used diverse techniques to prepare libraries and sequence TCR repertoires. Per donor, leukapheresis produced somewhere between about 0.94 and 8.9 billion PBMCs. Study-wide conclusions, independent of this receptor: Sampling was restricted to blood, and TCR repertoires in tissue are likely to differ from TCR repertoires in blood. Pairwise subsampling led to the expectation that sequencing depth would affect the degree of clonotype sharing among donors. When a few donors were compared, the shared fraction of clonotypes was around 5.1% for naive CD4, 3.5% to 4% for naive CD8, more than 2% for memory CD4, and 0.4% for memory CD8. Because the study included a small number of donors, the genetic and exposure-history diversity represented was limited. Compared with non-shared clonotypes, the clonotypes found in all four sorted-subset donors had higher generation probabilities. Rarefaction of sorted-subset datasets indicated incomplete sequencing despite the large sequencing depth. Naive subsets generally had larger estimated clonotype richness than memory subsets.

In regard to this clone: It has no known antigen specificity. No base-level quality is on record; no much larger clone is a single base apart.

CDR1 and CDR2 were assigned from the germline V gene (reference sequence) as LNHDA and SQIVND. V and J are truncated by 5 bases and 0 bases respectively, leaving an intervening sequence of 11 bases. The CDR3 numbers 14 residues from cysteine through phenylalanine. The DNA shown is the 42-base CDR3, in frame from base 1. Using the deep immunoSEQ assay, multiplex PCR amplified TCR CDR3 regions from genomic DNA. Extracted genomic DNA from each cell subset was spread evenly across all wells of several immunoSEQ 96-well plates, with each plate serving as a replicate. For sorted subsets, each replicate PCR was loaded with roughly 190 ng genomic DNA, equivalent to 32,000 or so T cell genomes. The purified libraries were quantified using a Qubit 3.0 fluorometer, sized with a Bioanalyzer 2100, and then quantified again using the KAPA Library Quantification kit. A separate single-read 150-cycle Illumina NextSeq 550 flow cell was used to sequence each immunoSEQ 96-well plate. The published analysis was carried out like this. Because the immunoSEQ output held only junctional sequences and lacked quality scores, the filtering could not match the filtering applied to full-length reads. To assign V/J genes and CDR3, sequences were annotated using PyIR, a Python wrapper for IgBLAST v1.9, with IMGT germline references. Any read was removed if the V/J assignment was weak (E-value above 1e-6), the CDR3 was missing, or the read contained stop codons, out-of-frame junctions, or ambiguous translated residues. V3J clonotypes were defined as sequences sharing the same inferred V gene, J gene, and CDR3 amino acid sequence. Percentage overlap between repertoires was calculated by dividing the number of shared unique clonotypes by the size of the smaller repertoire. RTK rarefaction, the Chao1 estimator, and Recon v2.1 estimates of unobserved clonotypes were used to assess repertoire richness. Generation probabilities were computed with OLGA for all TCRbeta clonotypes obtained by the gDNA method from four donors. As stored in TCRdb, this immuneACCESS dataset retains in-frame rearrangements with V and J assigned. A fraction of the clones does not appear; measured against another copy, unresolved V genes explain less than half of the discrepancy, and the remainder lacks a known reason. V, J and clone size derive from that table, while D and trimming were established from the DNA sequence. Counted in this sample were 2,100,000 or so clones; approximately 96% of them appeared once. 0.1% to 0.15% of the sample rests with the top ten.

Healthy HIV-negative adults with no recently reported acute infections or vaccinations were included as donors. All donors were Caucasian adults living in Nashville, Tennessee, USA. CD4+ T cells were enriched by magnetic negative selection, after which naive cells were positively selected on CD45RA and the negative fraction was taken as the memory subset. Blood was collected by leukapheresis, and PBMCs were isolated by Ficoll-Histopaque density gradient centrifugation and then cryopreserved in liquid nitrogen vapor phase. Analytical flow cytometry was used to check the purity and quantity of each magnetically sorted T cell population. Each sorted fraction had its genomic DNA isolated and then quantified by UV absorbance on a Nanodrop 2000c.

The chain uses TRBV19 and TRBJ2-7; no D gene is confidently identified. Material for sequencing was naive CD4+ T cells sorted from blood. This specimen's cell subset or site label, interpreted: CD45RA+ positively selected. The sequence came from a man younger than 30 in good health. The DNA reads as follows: TGTGCCAGTAGTCCACTACTAATCTCCTACGAGCAGTACTTC. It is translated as CASSPLLISYEQYF.